Listed below are T cell receptor beta chains from one sample, sequenced in a study of T cell repertoires in cytomegalovirus infection. MiXCR, run by TCRdb on the reads, gives a single entry per CDR3 protein. The sample holds 350,000 to 550,000 distinct CDR3 sequences, roughly 31% seen once. Sequenced: PBMCs. All receptors derive from a human donor in good health (CMV status not recorded). Some clones in this sample may be carry-over from other donors' samples. The CDR3 runs from the conserved cysteine through the conserved F or W. A D gene is named only where the DNA matches it firmly. Expanded clones get a size class; other rows say once, few or many, or leave the size out.

clone size,D gene,V gene,J gene,CDR3 protein,CDR3 DNA
NA,NA,TRBV19,TRBJ1-6,CASSIKDHNSPLHF,TGTGCCAGTAGTATAAAGGATCATAATTCACCCCTCCACTTT
few,NA,TRBV4-2,TRBJ1-1,CASSQVDGNTEAFF,TGTGCCAGCAGCCAAGTTGACGGGAACACTGAAGCTTTCTTT
few,NA,TRBV15,TRBJ2-3,CATSHSGDTDTQYF,TGTGCCACCAGCCATAGCGGAGACACAGATACGCAGTATTTT
many,NA,TRBV7-2,TRBJ2-1,CASSLALRGNEQFF,TGTGCCAGCAGCTTAGCGCTACGAGGGAACGAGCAGTTCTTC
few,TRBD1,TRBV12-3/TRBV12-4,TRBJ1-1,CASSLGQGPEAFF,TGTGCCAGCAGTTTAGGACAGGGGCCAGAAGCTTTCTTT
few,TRBD2,TRBV4-1,TRBJ2-3,CASSQAFGGAQDTDTQYF,TGCGCCAGCAGCCAAGCCTTCGGGGGGGCACAGGACACAGATACGCAGTATTTT
few,NA,TRBV10-2,TRBJ1-2,CASQGPNYGYTF,TGCGCCAGCCAGGGACCTAACTATGGCTACACCTTC
NA,NA,TRBV18,TRBJ1-4,CASSRDRPGLGGEKLFF,TGTGCCAGCTCACGAGACAGGCCCGGCCTGGGAGGAGAAAAACTGTTTTTT
NA,TRBD2,TRBV5-4,TRBJ2-1,CASSRTSGGNYNEQFF,TGTGCCAGCAGCCGGACTAGCGGGGGGAATTACAATGAGCAGTTCTTC
few,TRBD1,TRBV7-9,TRBJ1-1,CASSLVGAGGVEAFF,TGTGCCAGCAGCTTAGTCGGGGCAGGGGGGGTTGAAGCTTTCTTT
many,NA,TRBV7-8,TRBJ2-1,CASSLVSSYNEQFF,TGTGCCAGCAGCTTAGTCAGCTCCTACAATGAGCAGTTCTTC
NA,NA,TRBV20-1,TRBJ2-5,CSARPPHGAKGETQYF,TGCAGTGCTAGACCTCCCCACGGGGCGAAAGGAGAGACCCAGTACTTC
many,NA,TRBV7-2,TRBJ2-7,CASSFSGEIYEQYF,TGTGCCAGCAGCTTCTCCGGGGAAATCTACGAGCAGTACTTC
many,NA,TRBV27,TRBJ1-1,CASSSNLWNTEAFF,TGTGCCAGCAGTTCCAACCTTTGGAACACTGAAGCTTTCTTT
few,NA,TRBV11-2,TRBJ2-7,CASSLGVREAYEQYF,TGTGCCAGCAGCTTAGGTGTCAGGGAAGCCTACGAGCAGTACTTC
NA,NA,TRBV10-2,TRBJ1-5,CASSASNQPQHF,TGCGCCAGCAGTGCAAGCAATCAGCCCCAGCATTTT
many,NA,TRBV6-5,TRBJ1-6,CATFPGGLSPLHF,TGTGCCACCTTTCCTGGGGGTCTTTCACCCCTCCACTTT
NA,TRBD2,TRBV7-8,TRBJ2-3,CASSIGAGVSTDTQYF,TGTGCCAGCAGCATAGGGGCGGGGGTTTCCACAGATACGCAGTATTTT
NA,TRBD1,TRBV6-2/TRBV6-3,TRBJ2-5,CASSDPVGQALKETQYF,TGTGCCAGCAGCGACCCGGTCGGACAGGCTCTTAAGGAGACCCAGTACTTC
few,NA,TRBV2,TRBJ1-5,CASLPIVDNNQPQHF,TGTGCCAGCCTCCCGATTGTGGACAACAATCAGCCCCAGCATTTT
NA,NA,TRBV28,TRBJ1-2,CASSSPPGLFGGYTF,TGTGCCAGCAGTTCTCCGCCTGGGTTATTTGGTGGCTACACCTTC
few,NA,TRBV27,TRBJ2-7,CASSRRGGSTTYEQYF,TGTGCCAGCAGCCGACGGGGCGGAAGCACCACCTACGAGCAGTACTTC
NA,TRBD2,TRBV27,TRBJ2-3,CASSPPRLAGGPDTQYF,TGTGCCAGCAGTCCTCCCCGTCTAGCGGGGGGGCCGGATACGCAGTATTTT
many,TRBD1,TRBV6-2/TRBV6-3,TRBJ2-4,CASGGQPSTRNIQYF,TGTGCCAGTGGGGGACAGCCCTCCACAAGAAACATTCAGTACTTC